This T cell receptor (beta chain) was sequenced during a study of blood T cell repertoires in COVID-19. Study context: Acute and convalescent COVID-19 specimens originated in the United States, Italy and Spain. PBMCs, B-cell-depleted T cells, or T cells provided the cDNA or gDNA that made up the material.

This clone showed up just a few times. The CDR3 covers 14 residues. The V gene's germline CDR1 is SNHLY and CDR2 FYNNEI. V was cut by 5 bases and J by 2 bases, with 12 bases left in between. Assay: immunoSEQ multiplex PCR; the TCRdb copy retains only in-frame clones and omits some. The repertoire holds about 250,000 clones, 85% to 90% seen once, with around a sixth in the top ten. Cohorts were based on clinical histories the participants reported. Cohort 3 recovered donors had two negative PCRs, clearance, or symptom resolution. Sequenced: PBMCs or T cells enriched from blood (not recorded which). The V gene is TRBV2, the J gene TRBJ1-2; possibly TRBD1 for D (6 bases). This TCR was recovered from a young man who had recovered from COVID-19. The CDR3 is CASSILQGNYGYTF. The CDR3 DNA reads TGTGCCAGCAGTATACTACAGGGCAACTATGGCTACACCTTC.